A single sample gave rise to the 9 T cell receptor beta chains below, sequenced in a study of shared clonotypes between healthy human individuals. Here immunoSEQ multiplex PCR was the method, and the copy in TCRdb shows in-frame clones only, minus some. The sample lists roughly 2.5 million clones, over 85% occurring once. Material for sequencing was naive CD4+ T cells sorted from blood. Subset indicated: CD45RA+ positively selected. The source of these receptors is a man between 18 and 35 years old in good health.

The chain links TRBV6-5 to TRBJ1-5, with unresolved D. Germline CDR1 reads MNHEY; CDR2 reads SVGAGI. The CDR3 is made up of 13 amino acids. Trimming left V 4 bases short and J 3 bases short, with 7 bases between. The CDR3 DNA is TGTGCCAGCAGTTGGATGCCCAATCAGCCCCAGCATTTT. This codes for CASSWMPNQPQHF.

V usage is TRBV30 and J usage is TRBJ1-2; 7 bases map to TRBD1. Germline V gene lookup returns CDR1 GTSNPN and CDR2 SVGIG (reference sequence). V lost 4 bases to trimming and J lost 3 bases; unmatched junction nucleotides: 8. The CDR3 totals 14 residues. CDR3 nucleotide sequence: TGTGCCTGGAAAAGAAGGGGGCTTCACTATGGCTACACCTTC. It yields the protein CAWKRRGLHYGYTF.

V is TRBV7-2 and J is TRBJ2-7; 8 bases align to TRBD2. In germline, CDR1 is SGHTA, CDR2 FQGNSA. This CDR3 spans 16 amino acids. V was pared by 1 base and J by 5 bases, with 10 bases of the junction left unmatched. This CDR3 reads CASSLGASGGVNEQYF. The CDR3 nucleotides are TGTGCCAGCAGCTTAGGTGCCAGCGGGGGAGTGAACGAGCAGTACTTC.

This chain joins TRBV7-2 and TRBJ2-1; D possibly corresponds to TRBD1 (5 bases). Germline V lookup: CDR1 SGHTA, CDR2 FQGNSA. V was pared by 8 bases and J by 0 bases, with 14 bases between. The CDR3 extends over 15 amino acids. This chain's CDR3 is CASWGTGSSYNEQFF. The CDR3 DNA sequence: TGTGCCAGCTGGGGCACGGGCAGCTCCTACAATGAGCAGTTCTTC.

The sample holds a few counts of this clone. V and J are TRBV29-1 and TRBJ1-1, with TRBD1 as a possible D gene (6 bases). Trimming stripped 6 bases from V and 10 bases from J, with 18 bases between. The CDR3 totals 12 residues. Germline V lookup: CDR1 SQVTM, CDR2 ANQGSEA. This chain's CDR3 is CSVKRDTLGAFF. Here the CDR3 DNA reads TGCAGCGTGAAAAGGGACACCCTGGGAGCTTTCTTT.

The V gene is TRBV30, the J gene TRBJ2-7, with D unresolved. Trimming pared 4 bases from V and 0 bases from J, leaving 13 bases between. CDR1 and CDR2 from the germline V gene are GTSNPN and SVGIG (reference sequence). CDR3 length: 14 residues. CDR3 coding DNA: TGTGCCTGGAAAGCCGTGACCATCTCCTACGAGCAGTACTTC. Encoded protein: CAWKAVTISYEQYF. The full variable domain, its missing parts supplied by reference TRBV30 and TRBJ2-7, is SQTIHQWPATLVQPVGSPLSLECTVEGTSNPNLYWYRQAAGRGLQLLFYSVGIGQISSEVPQNLSASRPQDRQFILSSKKLLLSDSGFYLCAWKAVTISYEQYFGPGTRLTVT.

V usage is TRBV4-3 and J usage is TRBJ2-7; 7 nucleotides align to TRBD1. This CDR3 is 14 amino acids long. Germline loops: CDR1 LGHNA, CDR2 YSLEER. Losses at the gene ends were 0 bases for V and 4 bases for J; bases not matched to a gene: 3. CDR3 residues: CASSQDNRGYEQYF. The CDR3 region has the DNA TGCGCCAGCAGCCAAGATAACAGGGGTTACGAGCAGTACTTC.

A few counts support this clone. This rearrangement joins TRBV7-9 to TRBJ1-5; possible D gene TRBD1, 5 bases. This CDR3 spans 16 amino acids. CDR1 and CDR2 from the germline V gene are SEHNR and FQNEAQ (reference sequence). V was trimmed by 4 bases and J by 2 bases, leaving 15 bases between them. CDR3 sequence (DNA): TGTGCCAGCAGCTCCTCAGGGAGTTGGGGCAATCAGCCCCAGCATTTT. Translation: CASSSSGSWGNQPQHF.

The chain employs TRBV4-3 and TRBJ2-5, with D hard to call. Trimming took off 1 base at V and 2 bases at J, with 14 bases between the two ends. CDR3 length: 16 amino acids. Germline-derived CDR1 and CDR2 are LGHNA and YSLEER. This CDR3 is CASSQGPWGWQETQYF. CDR3 DNA sequence: TGCGCCAGCAGCCAAGGGCCTTGGGGATGGCAAGAGACCCAGTACTTC.